These 18 T cell receptor beta chains were sequenced from one sample in a study of T cells in Graves' hyperthyroidism and ophthalmopathy. Amplified regions were TCR beta CDR3 sequences from RNA transcripts. The TCR CDR3 was amplified in a first-round RT-PCR using the HTBI primer set. TCRdb independently ran MiXCR on the multiplex PCR reads; one entry per CDR3 protein. The table shows hundreds of thousands of distinct CDR3 sequences, with approximately 14% occurring only once. The sequenced material came from blood. All receptors derive from a woman between 18 and 30 years old with Graves' hyperthyroidism that later progressed to Graves' ophthalmopathy.

This clonotype was counted many times. V and J are TRBV27 and TRBJ1-5; maybe TRBD1 (6 bases). Germline V gives CDR1 MNHEY, CDR2 SMNVEV (reference sequence). With 3 bases removed from V and 4 bases from J, the gap between germline ends came to 10 bases. The CDR3 totals 14 residues. As DNA, the CDR3 is TGTGCCAGCAGTTTTGGACAGCCAAATCAGCCCCAGCATTTT. It translates to CASSFGQPNQPQHF.

This clonotype was found many times. This chain links TRBV27 with TRBJ1-1, with D possibly matching TRBD1 (5 bases). This CDR3 comprises 16 residues. Trimming left V 4 bases short and J 0 bases short, with 15 bases between. Germline CDR1 reads MNHEY; CDR2 reads SMNVEV (reference sequence). CDR3 sequence reads: CASSWGKGSMNTEAFF. For the CDR3, the DNA is TGTGCCAGCAGTTGGGGGAAGGGGTCGATGAACACTGAAGCTTTCTTT.

The CDR3, as DNA: TGTGCCAGCAGTTCCCGAGCAGGGAAAGAGACCCAGTACTTC. Protein product: CASSSRAGKETQYF. This chain links TRBV11-3 with TRBJ2-5, with D perhaps matching TRBD1 (5 bases). Germline V gene sequence: CDR1 SGHNT, CDR2 YENEEA. The CDR3 has 14 amino acids. V lost 6 bases, J lost 3 bases, and 14 bases lay in between.

This clonotype has only a few counts. This chain connects TRBV10-1 to TRBJ2-5, with 8 bases aligning to TRBD1. Germline-derived CDR1 and CDR2 are WNHNN and SYGVQD (reference sequence). The CDR3 spans 15 residues. The V and J ends lost 10 bases and 0 bases, in that order; junction bases with no gene match: 10. As DNA, the CDR3 is TGCGCCATCAACGCCCCGGGACAGGACCAAGAGACCCAGTACTTC. Translation: CAINAPGQDQETQYF.

In its sample, this clonotype was seen many times. The rearrangement uses TRBV30 and TRBJ2-7; D remains unclear. V was cut by 3 bases and J by 6 bases, with 12 bases left in between. The CDR3 loop spans 12 amino acids. In germline, CDR1 is GTSNPN, CDR2 SVGIG (reference sequence). CDR3 bases: TGTGCCTGGAGCCTCTATGGGTTCGAGCAGTACTTC. It translates to CAWSLYGFEQYF.

This clonotype was counted ten times or more. V and J are TRBV28 and TRBJ2-7; D gene uncertain. Germline CDR1 reads MDHEN; CDR2 reads SYDVKM. V dropped 4 bases and J dropped 0 bases, with 10 bases sitting between them. The CDR3 runs 14 residues. DNA for the CDR3: TGTGCCAGCAGTTCCCGAGATGACTCCTACGAGCAGTACTTC. Translation: CASSSRDDSYEQYF.

This clonotype was detected a few times. DNA of the CDR3: TGTGCCACCAGCCATGACAGGGGGCGATACAATGAGCAGTTCTTC. Translated, it gives CATSHDRGRYNEQFF. This sequence joins TRBV15 and TRBJ2-1; 10 nucleotides match TRBD1. CDR3 length: 15 residues. Per the germline V gene, CDR1 is LNHNV and CDR2 is YYDKDF (reference sequence). V dropped 5 bases and J dropped 4; count of bases not matched to a gene: 5.

This clonotype came up many times. The J gene is TRBJ2-1, the V gene TRBV28, with a tentative D call TRBD2 (6 bases). V was clipped by 7 bases and J by 7 bases, with 14 bases between them. The CDR3 runs to 13 residues. Per the germline V gene, CDR1 is MDHEN and CDR2 is SYDVKM. DNA for the CDR3: TGTGCCAGCACTAATGGGCGGGGAAATGAGCAGTTCTTC. This translates into CASTNGRGNEQFF.

In this sample, this clonotype turned up many times. The V and J genes are TRBV6-1 and TRBJ2-7, with D hard to call. V was pared by 5 bases and J by 3 bases, with 11 bases between. The CDR3 has 13 amino acids. CDR1 MNHNS and CDR2 SASEGT come from the germline V gene. CDR3 DNA: TGTGCCAGCAGTCCCAGCAGGATCTACGAGCAGTACTTC. It codes for CASSPSRIYEQYF.

This clonotype has a count of ten or more. The chain has TRBV6-1 and TRBJ2-1, with a possible D match to TRBD2 (5 bases). The germline CDR1 and CDR2 sequences are MNHNS and SASEGT. This CDR3 has 14 amino acids. V gave up 5 bases and J gave up 6 bases, with 14 bases separating them. CDR3 in amino acids: CASSSLASVNEQFF. The CDR3 bases are TGTGCCAGCAGTTCTTTAGCGAGCGTCAATGAGCAGTTCTTC.

The rearrangement links TRBV4-2 to TRBJ1-1, with TRBD1 matching 8 bases. This CDR3 is 14 amino acids long. Germline V gene sequence: CDR1 LGHNA, CDR2 YNFKEQ. Trimming cost V 4 bases and J 3 bases; bases outside gene matches: 4. The chain's CDR3 is CASSRGQGYTEAFF. The CDR3 nucleotides read TGTGCCAGCAGCCGAGGACAGGGATACACTGAAGCTTTCTTT.

This clonotype was seen ten or more times. The chain couples TRBV7-3 to TRBJ2-1; D is ambiguous. The CDR3 is 15 amino acids. Between the trimmed V and J ends, which lost 1 base and 7 bases, there was a span of 14 bases. CDR1 is SGHTA, CDR2 FQGTGA, per germline. CDR3 DNA: TGTGCCAGCAGCTTAAGTCCCCAGAGGCGTAATGAGCAGTTCTTC. Translated: CASSLSPQRRNEQFF.

The chain carries TRBV20-1 and TRBJ2-5, with D uncertain. Germline V lookup: CDR1 DFQATT, CDR2 SNEGSKA (reference sequence). The ends were cut back, 8 bases at V and 7 bases at J, with 17 bases in the middle. The CDR3 sequence is 12 residues long. For the CDR3, the DNA is TGCAGTCTGGTAGGCCAACGTTTGACCCAGTACTTC. This encodes CSLVGQRLTQYF.

This clonotype came up a few times. The V call is TRBV28, the J call TRBJ2-7, with TRBD2 identical over 12 bases. This CDR3 is built from 15 residues. V shed 6 bases, J shed 3 bases, and the junction held 6 bases outside the gene matches. Per germline, CDR1 MDHEN and CDR2 SYDVKM. The CDR3: CASRTSGSISYEQYF. The CDR3 nucleotides are TGTGCCAGCAGGACTAGCGGGAGTATCAGCTACGAGCAGTACTTC.

This clonotype was seen only once. It may be a read error: a sequence one base away is much more abundant. This chain uses TRBV2 with TRBJ2-6, with TRBD1 identical over 9 bases. The CDR3 length is 18 residues. Per germline, CDR1 SNHLY and CDR2 FYNNEI. The DNA for the CDR3 is TGTGCCAGCCCAATGAGGGGACAGGGAATTTCTGGGGCCAACGTCATGACTTTC. Amino acid sequence: CASPMRGQGISGANVMTF.

This clonotype was counted ten times or more. The V gene is TRBV20-1, the J gene TRBJ2-1; 12 bases fit TRBD2. The germline CDR1 and CDR2 sequences are DFQATT and SNEGSKA (reference sequence). The CDR3 runs 15 residues. The V segment lost 1 base and the J segment 6 bases; nucleotides outside the gene matches: 4. The CDR3 DNA reads TGCAGTGCTAGAGTTGCGACTAGCGGGAGCAATGAGCAGTTCTTC. Translating it yields CSARVATSGSNEQFF.

Of note for this clonotype: A read error may explain this, as a much larger clone is one base away. The rearrangement links TRBV12-3 or TRBV12-4 to TRBJ2-2; TRBD1 is a possible D gene (7 bases). The CDR3 length is 14 residues. CDR3 DNA: TGTGCCAGCCCAGGGGGGACCAACACCGGGGAGCCGTTTTTT. Translation gives CASPGGTNTGEPFF.

The chain uses TRBV10-3 and TRBJ1-6, with no clear D. The CDR3 is 15 residues long. V lost 6 bases to trimming and J lost 5 bases, with 14 bases between them. Germline V gene sequence: CDR1 ENHRY, CDR2 SYGVKD. CDR3: CAIRGSGRDNSPLHF. The DNA for the CDR3 is TGTGCCATCAGGGGGTCCGGGCGGGATAATTCACCCCTCCACTTT.